This T cell receptor beta chain emerged from a study of cytomegalovirus exposure and HLA in healthy donors. The PCR had 60 Vbeta and 13 Jbeta primers. Sequencing used immunoSEQ multiplex PCR; TCRdb keeps in-frame clones, though not all of them. Counted here are approximately 200,000 clones, more than 65% occurring once; the ten biggest clones make up roughly 6%. This CDR3 region has 13 residues. Trimming removed 2 bases from V and 5 bases from J, with 7 bases in between. Per germline, CDR1 SGHRS and CDR2 YFSETQ. The sequence was obtained from a woman in her thirties in good health and CMV-seropositive. Input material: PBMCs. The V and J genes are TRBV5-1 and TRBJ1-4; no clear D. The CDR3 DNA sequence: TGCGCCAGCAGCTTATACTCGAATGAAAAACTGTTTTTT. Translated, it gives CASSLYSNEKLFF.